This T cell receptor beta chain was profiled in a study of radiation and T cells in renal cell carcinoma. General study points: Top tumor clonotypes rose in blood 2 weeks post-radiation, then contracted.

Time point indicated: blood 2 weeks post-SBRT. Described treatment: 15 Gy SBRT to primary tumor, nephrectomy 4 weeks later. Blood was sampled at baseline, 2 weeks and 4 weeks after SBRT. This renal cell carcinoma was of the clear cell type. Of note for this clone: Its specificity is unknown.

Assay used: immunoSEQ multiplex PCR; TCRdb lists only in-frame clones, some missing. The table records approximately 120,000 clones, over 75% of them present only once. The origin of this receptor is a man aged 50 to 59 with renal cell carcinoma. Sequences were derived from blood, sampled from a patient whose treatment included radiotherapy and nephrectomy.

CDR3 nucleotides: TGTGCCAGCAGTCACGGGACTAACACCGGGGAGCTGTTTTTT. Amino acid sequence: CASSHGTNTGELFF. This chain uses TRBV6-5 with TRBJ2-2, with D possibly matching TRBD2 (6 bases). Germline V CDR1 and CDR2: MNHEY, SVGAGI. The CDR3 length is 14 residues. Trimming took 5 bases from V and 2 from J, leaving 9 bases between them.